The 8 T cell receptor beta chains listed next were all sequenced from one sample in a study of T cells after yellow fever vaccination. TCRdb re-called the 5' RACE reads through MiXCR, storing one row per CDR3 protein. Found here are roughly 330,000 distinct CDR3 sequences, almost 4% of them singletons; the top ten hold roughly a quarter. The sample in question was PBMCs, obtained 5 days after the yellow fever booster vaccination. The receptor set was obtained from a man aged 18-30 years who received the YFV17D yellow fever vaccine.

Many counts were recorded for this clonotype. The gene calls are TRBV18 and TRBJ2-5; a possible D gene is TRBD2 (6 bases). Germline-derived CDR1 and CDR2 are KGHSH and LQKENI. V gave up 3 bases and J gave up 4 bases, with 12 bases separating them. The CDR3 sequence is 14 residues long. The CDR3 coding sequence is TGTGCCAGCTCACCCCGGGCCGGGAGAGAGACCCAGTACTTC. Its protein product is CASSPRAGRETQYF.

The rearrangement links TRBV18 to TRBJ2-5, with D tentatively TRBD1 or TRBD2 (5 bases each). V was cut by 4 bases and J by 0 bases, with 18 bases left in between. The germline gives CDR1 KGHSH, CDR2 LQKENI. This CDR3 comprises 17 residues. The CDR3 region has the DNA TGTGCCAGCTCACTCGGGATGTCAGGGTGGGACCAAGAGACCCAGTACTTC. This codes for CASSLGMSGWDQETQYF.

This clonotype turned up a few times. The chain uses TRBV11-2 and TRBJ2-7; TRBD1 matches 12 bases. The CDR3 is 15 amino acids. V trimming: 5 bases; J trimming: 5 bases; junction bases outside the gene matches: 7. Germline CDR1 is SGHAT and CDR2 is FQNNGV. The CDR3 is CASSAVGTGGDEQYF. In DNA, the CDR3 is TGTGCCAGCAGCGCCGTCGGGACAGGGGGCGACGAGCAGTACTTC.

This clonotype was counted between two and nine times. In DNA form, the CDR3 reads TGCAGTGCTAGTGCCGCCGGGTTAACGGCAAGCGCAGATACGCAGTATTTT. It specifies CSASAAGLTASADTQYF. The chain uses TRBV20-1 and TRBJ2-3, with D uncertain. This CDR3 region has 17 residues. Per germline, CDR1 DFQATT and CDR2 SNEGSKA (reference sequence). V lost 3 bases and J lost 4, with 23 bases in between.

The V and J genes are TRBV11-3 and TRBJ2-3; no definite D call. The ends were cut back, 4 bases at V and 3 bases at J, with 11 bases in the middle. In germline, CDR1 is SGHNT, CDR2 YENEEA. CDR3 length: 14 residues. The CDR3 protein is CASSSPDGTDTQYF. CDR3 sequence (DNA): TGTGCCAGCAGCTCTCCGGACGGGACAGATACGCAGTATTTT. The whole variable domain, remainder taken from reference TRBV11-3 and TRBJ2-3, is EAGVVQSPRYKIIEKKQPVAFWCNPISGHNTLYWYLQNLGQGPELLIRYENEEAVDDSQLPKDRFSAERLKGVDSTLKIQPAELGDSAVYLCASSSPDGTDTQYFGPGTRLTVL.

The chain joins TRBV10-2 to TRBJ1-1; weak D call: TRBD1 (5 bases). Trimming removed 5 bases at V and 7 bases at J, with 14 bases between. Per germline, CDR1 WSHSY and CDR2 SAAADI. The CDR3 has 13 residues. The CDR3: CASSTDRAREAFF. CDR3 nucleotide sequence: TGCGCCAGCAGTACCGACAGAGCACGTGAAGCTTTCTTT.

This clonotype was observed a few times. The J gene is TRBJ2-5, the V gene TRBV15; D may be TRBD1 (6 bases). Trimming cost V 5 bases and J 3 bases, with 16 bases left between them. Germline V gene sequence: CDR1 LNHNV, CDR2 YYDKDF (reference sequence). The CDR3 spans 15 residues. This CDR3 reads CATSPRQGFEETQYF. Here the CDR3 DNA reads TGTGCCACCAGCCCTCGGCAGGGGTTTGAAGAGACCCAGTACTTC. Based on the CDR3 plus reference TRBV15 and TRBJ2-5, the full variable domain is DAMVIQNPRYQVTQFGKPVTLSCSQTLNHNVMYWYQQKSSQAPKLLFHYYDKDFNNEADTPDNFQSRRPNTSFCFLDIRSPGLGDTAMYLCATSPRQGFEETQYFGPGTRLLVL.

J is TRBJ1-6 and V is TRBV2; D possibly corresponds to TRBD1 (6 bases). Germline CDR1 SNHLY, CDR2 FYNNEI. The CDR3 runs 15 residues. The V end lost 6 bases, the J end lost 4 bases, and 13 bases lay between the germline ends. CDR3 amino acids: CASRPTDSYNSPLHF. The CDR3 DNA reads as TGTGCCAGCAGGCCTACGGACAGTTATAATTCACCCCTCCACTTT. Complete variable domain (other parts from reference TRBV2 and TRBJ1-6): EPEVTQTPSHQVTQMGQEVILRCVPISNHLYFYWYRQILGQKVEFLVSFYNNEISEKSEIFDDQFSVERPDGSNFTLKIRSTKLEDSAMYFCASRPTDSYNSPLHFGNGTRLTVT.